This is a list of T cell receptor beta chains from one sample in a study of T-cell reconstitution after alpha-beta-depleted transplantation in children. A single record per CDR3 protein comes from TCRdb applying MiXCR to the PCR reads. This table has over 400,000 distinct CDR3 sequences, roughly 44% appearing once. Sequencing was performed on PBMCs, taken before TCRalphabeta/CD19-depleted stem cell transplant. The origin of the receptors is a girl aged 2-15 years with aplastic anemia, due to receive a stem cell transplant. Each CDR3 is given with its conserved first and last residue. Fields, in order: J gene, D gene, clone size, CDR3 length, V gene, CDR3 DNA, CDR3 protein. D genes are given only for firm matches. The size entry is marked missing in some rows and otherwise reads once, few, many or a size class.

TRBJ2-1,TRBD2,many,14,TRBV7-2,TGTGCCAGCAGCTTGGCGGGGGTCTACAATGAGCAGTTCTTC,CASSLAGVYNEQFF
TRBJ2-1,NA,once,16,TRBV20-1,TGCAGTGCTAGTCGTCCGGGAGCGGAAGGTTATAATGAGCAGTTCTTC,CSASRPGAEGYNEQFF
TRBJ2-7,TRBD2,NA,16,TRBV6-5,TGTGCCAGCAGTTACTCGGTGGTGGGGGGGGTCGACGAGCAGTACTTC,CASSYSVVGGVDEQYF
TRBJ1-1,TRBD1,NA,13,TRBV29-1,TGCAGCGTTGAGTGGGACAGGGGCACTGAAGCTTTCTTT,CSVEWDRGTEAFF
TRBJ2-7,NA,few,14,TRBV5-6,TGTGCCAGCAGCTTGGTCTCGGGGGCCTACGAGCAGTACTTC,CASSLVSGAYEQYF
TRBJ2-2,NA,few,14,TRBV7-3,TGTGCCAGCAGCACAGGTCGGGAGACCGGGGAGCTGTTTTTT,CASSTGRETGELFF
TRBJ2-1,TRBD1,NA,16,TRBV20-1,TGCAGTGCTAGGACATCTACAGGGGGCTTCTACAATGAGCAGTTCTTC,CSARTSTGGFYNEQFF
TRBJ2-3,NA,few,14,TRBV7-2,TGTGCCAGCAGCTTAGGGGGAGGACCAGATACGCAGTATTTT,CASSLGGGPDTQYF
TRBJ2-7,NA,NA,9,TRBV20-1,TGCAGTGCTTCTTACGAGCAGTACTTC,CSASYEQYF
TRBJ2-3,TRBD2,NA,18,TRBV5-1,TGCGCCAGCAGCTTCAGCGGGAGGTCATCCACAATGACAGATACGCAGTATTTT,CASSFSGRSSTMTDTQYF
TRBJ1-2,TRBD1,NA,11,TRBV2,TGTGCCAGCCACGACAGGGAAGGCTACACCTTC,CASHDREGYTF
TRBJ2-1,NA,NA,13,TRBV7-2,TGTGCCAGCAGCTTAGGGGGGGCCTCCAGTCCCTTCTTC,CASSLGGASSPFF
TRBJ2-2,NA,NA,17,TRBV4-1,TGCGCCAGCAGCCAAGAGAGTTGGGGGGCTAGTACCGGGGAGCTGTTTTTT,CASSQESWGASTGELFF
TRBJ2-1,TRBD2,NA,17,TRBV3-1,TGTGCCAGCAGTCCCCGGGGGAGCGGGAGGCCATACAATGAGCAGTTCTTC,CASSPRGSGRPYNEQFF
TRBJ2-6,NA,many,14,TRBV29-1,TGCAGCGTTGTACAAAATTCTGGGGCCAACGTCCTGACTTTC,CSVVQNSGANVLTF
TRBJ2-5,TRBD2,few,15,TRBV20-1,TGCAGTGCTAGGACGGCTAGCGGGAGAGTGGAGACCCAGTACTTC,CSARTASGRVETQYF
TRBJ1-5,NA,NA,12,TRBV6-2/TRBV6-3,TGTGCCAGCAGCACGGACACCCGGCCCCAGCATTTT,CASSTDTRPQHF
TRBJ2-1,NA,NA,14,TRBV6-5,TGTGCCAGCAGTTACTCGCTGGGCTTCAATGAGCAGTTCTTC,CASSYSLGFNEQFF
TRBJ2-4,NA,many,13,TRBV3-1,TGTGCCAGCAGCCAAGTAGGATTGAACATTCAGTACTTC,CASSQVGLNIQYF
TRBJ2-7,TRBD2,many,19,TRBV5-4,TGTGCCAGCAGCTTGGGGGGACTAGCGGACTACACGACCTATTACGAGCAGTACTTC,CASSLGGLADYTTYYEQYF
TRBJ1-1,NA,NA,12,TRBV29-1,TGCAGCGTTGTAGGACGGAACACTGAAGCTTTCTTT,CSVVGRNTEAFF
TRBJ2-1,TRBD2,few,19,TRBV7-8,TGTGCCAGCAGCTTAGGGAGGTTAGCGGGGGGGTTCGGGAAGAATGAGCAGTTCTTC,CASSLGRLAGGFGKNEQFF
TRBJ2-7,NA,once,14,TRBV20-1,TGCAGTGCTAGAGATCGGCTAGTGTGGTACGAGCAGTACTTC,CSARDRLVWYEQYF
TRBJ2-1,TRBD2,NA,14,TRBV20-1,TGCAGTGCTAGGCCGGGCGGGAGGTCGAATGAGCAGTTCTTC,CSARPGGRSNEQFF
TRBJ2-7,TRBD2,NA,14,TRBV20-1,TGCAGTGCCCAACCGGGACTAGCGGACGCCGAGCAGTACTTC,CSAQPGLADAEQYF
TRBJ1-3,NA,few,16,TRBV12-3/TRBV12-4,TGTGCCAGCAGTCCCGGTAGGGGGTTGTCTGGAAACACCATATATTTT,CASSPGRGLSGNTIYF
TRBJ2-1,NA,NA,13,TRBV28,TGTGCCAGCAGTGGCAGCCCAGGACAGGAGCAGTTCTTC,CASSGSPGQEQFF
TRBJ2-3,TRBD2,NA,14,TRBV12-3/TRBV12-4,TGTGCCAGCAGTTGGAGCGGGGGTCCAGATACGCAGTATTTT,CASSWSGGPDTQYF
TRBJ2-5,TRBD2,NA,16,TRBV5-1,TGCGCCAGCTCCGTCGGGGGGGCAGGGGTTCAAGAGACCCAGTACTTC,CASSVGGAGVQETQYF
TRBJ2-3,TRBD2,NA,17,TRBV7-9,TGTGCCAGCAGCTTACCCAAGGGACTAGCAGGCACAGATACGCAGTATTTT,CASSLPKGLAGTDTQYF
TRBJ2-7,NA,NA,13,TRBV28,TGTGCCAGCAGTCTTCCGGGGAATTACGAGCAGTACTTC,CASSLPGNYEQYF
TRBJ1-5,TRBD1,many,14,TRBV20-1,TGCAGTGCGCCAGACCCAGGGGGGAATCAGCCCCAGCATTTT,CSAPDPGGNQPQHF
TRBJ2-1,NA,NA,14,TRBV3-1,TGTGCCAGCAGCTCGACCGGGGTTTACAATGAGCAGTTCTTC,CASSSTGVYNEQFF
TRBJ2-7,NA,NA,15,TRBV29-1,TGCAGCGTCAAAAGGCGACAAGGTCCTTCCTACGAGCAGTACTTC,CSVKRRQGPSYEQYF
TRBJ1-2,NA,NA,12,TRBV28,TGTGCCAGCAGTTTATACAGGGATGGCTACACCTTC,CASSLYRDGYTF
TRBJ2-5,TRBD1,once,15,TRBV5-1,TGCGCCAGCAGCTCTTTGACAGGGAGCCAAGAGACCCAGTACTTC,CASSSLTGSQETQYF
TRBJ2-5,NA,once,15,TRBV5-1,TGCGCCAGCAGCAAGGATGGGGGCCGGGAAGAGACCCAGTACTTC,CASSKDGGREETQYF
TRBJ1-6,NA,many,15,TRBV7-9,TGTGCCAGCAGCTCCGCGGGATCCTATAATTCACCCCTCCACTTT,CASSSAGSYNSPLHF
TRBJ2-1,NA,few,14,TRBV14,TGTGCCAGCAGCCAAGAGCGCTTAGGCGATGAGCAGTTCTTC,CASSQERLGDEQFF
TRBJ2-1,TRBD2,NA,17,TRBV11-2,TGTGCCAGCAGCCCTCAACCGGGACTAGCGGCTGGGGATGAGCAGTTCTTC,CASSPQPGLAAGDEQFF
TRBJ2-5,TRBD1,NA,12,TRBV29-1,TGCAGCGTTCAGGACAGGGAAGAGACCCAGTACTTC,CSVQDREETQYF
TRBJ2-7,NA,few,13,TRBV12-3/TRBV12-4,TGTGCCAGCAGTTACAGGGCTCTAAGCGAGCAGTACTTC,CASSYRALSEQYF
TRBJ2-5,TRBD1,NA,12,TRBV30,TGTGCCTCACAGACAGGGAGCGAGACCCAGTACTTC,CASQTGSETQYF
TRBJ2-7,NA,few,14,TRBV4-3,TGCGCCAGCAGCCAAGGAGCGCGGGCCTACGAGCAGTACTTC,CASSQGARAYEQYF
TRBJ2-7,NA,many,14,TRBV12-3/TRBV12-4,TGTGCCAGCAGTTTCCGGGGGCCTGAGCACGAGCAGTACTTC,CASSFRGPEHEQYF
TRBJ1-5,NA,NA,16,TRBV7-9,TGTGCCAGCAGCCCTCGGGCGCAGGGTCGGAATCAGCCCCAGCATTTT,CASSPRAQGRNQPQHF
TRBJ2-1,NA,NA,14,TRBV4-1,TGCGCCAGCAGCCCCAGGGGCAGGTACAATGAGCAGTTCTTC,CASSPRGRYNEQFF
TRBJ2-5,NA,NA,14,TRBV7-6,TGTGCCAGCAGCTTAAAACAGCCCAAAGAGACCCAGTACTTC,CASSLKQPKETQYF
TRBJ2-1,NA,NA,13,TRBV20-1,TGCAGTGCTAGTTCCCGGATCAACAATGAGCAGTTCTTC,CSASSRINNEQFF
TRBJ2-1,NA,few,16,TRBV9,TGTGCCAGCAGCGTACAGGCCGGCCGCTCCTACAATGAGCAGTTCTTC,CASSVQAGRSYNEQFF
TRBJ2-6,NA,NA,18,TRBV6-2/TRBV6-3,TGTGCCAGCAGTCCCGTCGAGTTATTGGCGTCTGGGGCCAACGTCCTGACTTTC,CASSPVELLASGANVLTF
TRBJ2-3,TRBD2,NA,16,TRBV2,TGTGCCAGCAGTGGTAGCGGGAGGGCCTTGACAGATACGCAGTATTTT,CASSGSGRALTDTQYF
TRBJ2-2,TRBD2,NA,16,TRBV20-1,TGCAGTGCTAGAGATAGGAATAGCGGGAATACCGGGGAGCTGTTTTTT,CSARDRNSGNTGELFF
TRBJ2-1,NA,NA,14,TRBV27,TGTGCCAGTACTCGACAGGGTGGGGGGAATGAGCAGTTCTTC,CASTRQGGGNEQFF
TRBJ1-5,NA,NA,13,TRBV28,TGTGCCAGCAAAACAGGGATGCGGCAGCCCCAGCATTTT,CASKTGMRQPQHF
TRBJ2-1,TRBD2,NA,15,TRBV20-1,TGCAGTGCCACTCCTGCAGCGGGAGGGCTGGATGAGCAGTTCTTC,CSATPAAGGLDEQFF
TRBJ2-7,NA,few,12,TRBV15,TGTGCCACCAGCAGAGATGTTGCGGAGCAGTACTTC,CATSRDVAEQYF
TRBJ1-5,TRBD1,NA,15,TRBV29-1,TGCAGCGTTGGCCCCACAGGGGCCCACAATCAGCCCCAGCATTTT,CSVGPTGAHNQPQHF
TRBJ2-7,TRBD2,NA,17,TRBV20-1,TGCAGTGCTAGAGATAGCTCTCTAGCGGGCACCGACTACGAGCAGTACTTC,CSARDSSLAGTDYEQYF